The 29 T cell receptor beta chains below were found in one sample sequenced in a study of molecular identifiers for immune sequencing clone quantification. TCRdb itself ran the PCR reads through MiXCR, one entry per CDR3 protein. The top ten clones hold under 1.5% of a sample with 60,000 to 70,000 distinct CDR3 sequences, around a sixth of them seen once. Sequenced sample: naive CD8+ T cells from blood, with Jurkat cell RNA spiked in. Subset described: FACS-sorted CD8+CD4-CCR7+CD45RA+ naive T cells. The receptors were gathered from a human donor in good health. Some libraries in this study had Jurkat cell RNA spiked in.

This clonotype was seen repeatedly, ten times or more. The genes are TRBV29-1 and TRBJ1-1, with 8 bases that match TRBD1. Losses at the gene ends were 4 bases for V and 1 base for J; bases not matched to a gene: 2. The CDR3 is 13 residues long. Germline V gene lookup returns CDR1 SQVTM and CDR2 ANQGSEA. CDR3 in DNA: TGCAGCGTTGGAGACAGGGGGAACACTGAAGCTTTCTTT. Translated: CSVGDRGNTEAFF. Supplemented by reference TRBV29-1 and TRBJ1-1, the full variable domain reads SAVISQKPSRDICQRGTSLTIQCQVDSQVTMMFWYRQQPGQSLTLIATANQGSEATYESGFVIDKFPISRPNLTFSTLTVSNMSPEDSSIYLCSVGDRGNTEAFFGQGTRLTVV.

As for this clonotype: A much larger clone lies a single base off, so this may be a read error. The rearrangement links TRBV9 to TRBJ2-7, with D tentatively TRBD1 (5 bases). The CDR3 is 15 residues long. V was pared by 4 bases and J by 6 bases, with 20 bases between. Germline assignment: CDR1 SGDLS and CDR2 YYNGEE. CDR3 loop: CASSPTPGRACEQYF. The CDR3 bases are TGTGCCAGCAGCCCTACCCCGGGCAGGGCCTGCGAGCAGTACTTC. The complete variable domain, with remaining parts taken from reference TRBV9 and TRBJ2-7, reads DSGVTQTPKHLITATGQRVTLRCSPRSGDLSVYWYQQSLDQGLQFLIQYYNGEERAKGNILERFSAQQFPDLHSELNLSSLELGDSALYFCASSPTPGRACEQYFGPGTRLTVT.

In its sample, this clonotype was seen many times. The rearrangement uses TRBV2 and TRBJ2-3; D might be TRBD2 (6 bases). The CDR3 is 15 residues long. Deletions cut 3 bases from V and 4 bases from J, with 14 bases between. In germline, CDR1 is SNHLY, CDR2 FYNNEI. CDR3 nucleotides: TGTGCCAGCAGTGAGTCGGGAGTATTTCCAGATACGCAGTATTTT. It translates to CASSESGVFPDTQYF.

This clonotype was seen repeatedly, ten times or more. The genes are TRBV7-2 and TRBJ2-3; no definite D call. The CDR3 is 14 residues long. Germline V gene lookup returns CDR1 SGHTA and CDR2 FQGNSA. Trimming removed 1 base from V and 3 bases from J, with 8 bases in between. Written as DNA, the CDR3 is TGTGCCAGCAGCTTAGAAATGACGACAGATACGCAGTATTTT. This codes for CASSLEMTTDTQYF.

The V and J genes are TRBV6-2 or TRBV6-3 and TRBJ1-2; no clear D. This CDR3 has 14 residues. Germline V lookup: CDR1 MNHEY, CDR2 SVGEGT. With 3 bases removed from V and 5 bases from J, the gap between germline ends came to 13 bases. The CDR3 region is CASSYISQDYGYTF. CDR3 bases: TGTGCCAGCAGTTATATCAGCCAGGATTATGGCTACACCTTC.

This clonotype appeared many times. V is TRBV4-1 and J is TRBJ2-7, with 9 bases that match TRBD1. Germline CDR1 MGHRA, CDR2 YSYEKL. Unmatched junction bases numbered 1, after V lost 3 bases and J lost 4 bases. This CDR3 contains 13 residues. DNA of the CDR3: TGCGCCAGCAGCCAGACAGGGGGTTACGAGCAGTACTTC. Translation gives CASSQTGGYEQYF.

As for this clonotype: This clone may be a read error of a much larger clone one base away. The genes are TRBV6-1 and TRBJ1-2, with D possibly matching TRBD1 (5 bases). CDR3 length: 17 residues. Germline CDR1 reads MNHNS; CDR2 reads SASEGT. The CDR3 here is CASSEYYLGPTNYGHTF. The CDR3 bases are TGTGCCAGCAGTGAATATTATCTGGGACCGACGAACTATGGCCACACCTTC.

This clonotype was counted ten times or more. V and J are TRBV4-3 and TRBJ1-2; D remains ambiguous. This CDR3 has 15 amino acids. V lost 0 bases and J lost 4, with 12 bases in between. CDR1 LGHNA and CDR2 YSLEER come from the germline V gene. CDR3 DNA sequence: TGCGCCAGCAGCCAAGATTGGGCGGGTTCCTATGGCTACACCTTC. Translating gives CASSQDWAGSYGYTF.

Notes on this clonotype: A much larger clone lies one base from this, so it may be a read error. The gene calls are TRBV7-9 and TRBJ2-3; possibly TRBD2 for D (6 bases). Germline V gene data show CDR1 as SEHNR and CDR2 as FQNEAQ (reference sequence). The V end was cut by 7 bases, the J end by 0 bases, with 11 bases between. This CDR3 is built from 14 residues. CDR3 loop: CASIGGISTDTQYF. CDR3 nucleotides: TGTGCCAGCATTGGCGGGATTAGCACAGATACGCAGTATTTT.

This clonotype was counted ten times or more. This rearrangement joins TRBV19 to TRBJ2-7, with no clear D. Trimming stripped 7 bases from V and 2 bases from J, with 15 bases between. The germline CDR1 and CDR2 sequences are LNHDA and SQIVND (reference sequence). This CDR3 contains 14 residues. The CDR3 region has the DNA TGTGCCAGTACCCTCACAGCCGAGGCCTACGAGCAGTACTTC. It specifies CASTLTAEAYEQYF.

To note about this clonotype: A much bigger clone sits one base away, suggesting this may be a read error. This chain joins TRBV7-9 and TRBJ1-3; D ambiguous. CDR1 is SEHNR and CDR2 is FQNEAQ in the germline V gene (reference sequence). The V end was cut by 1 base, the J end by 7 bases, with 8 bases between. The CDR3 has 13 residues. The CDR3 here is CASSLEAGNTIYF. The CDR3 nucleotides are TGTGCCAGCAGCTTAGAGGCCGGCAACACCATATATTTT.

V is TRBV5-3 and J is TRBJ2-7, with a possible D match to TRBD1 (5 bases). TRBV5-3 belongs to the ORF category, with a function that is uncertain. This CDR3 spans 13 amino acids. The V end lost 8 bases, the J end lost 4 bases, and 16 bases lay between the germline ends. The chain's CDR3 is CASRLGQAYEQYF. CDR3 coding DNA: TGTGCCAGCCGCTTGGGGCAGGCTTACGAGCAGTACTTC.

This clonotype has just a few counts. The gene calls are TRBV4-3 and TRBJ2-5; D call uncertain. V was shortened by 0 bases and J by 5 bases, with 10 bases between the two germline ends. The germline gives CDR1 LGHNA, CDR2 YSLEER. The CDR3 length is 14 residues. The CDR3 loop reads CASSQDRMRETQYF. The CDR3 DNA reads TGCGCCAGCAGCCAAGACAGGATGCGGGAGACCCAGTACTTC.

This clonotype was counted many times. The chain is built from TRBV24-1 and TRBJ2-3; TRBD2 matches 13 bases. The CDR3 runs to 17 residues. After removal of 2 bases from V and 5 bases from J, the junction contained 6 bases not matched to a gene. Per germline, CDR1 KGHDR and CDR2 SFDVKD. CDR3 protein: CATSDSGLAGELDTQYF. In nucleotides, the CDR3 is TGTGCCACCAGTGATTCAGGACTAGCGGGAGAGTTAGATACGCAGTATTTT.

This clonotype was recorded at least ten times. The CDR3 coding sequence is TGTGCCAGCAGTGAGTATAACTACGAGCAGTACTTC. This encodes CASSEYNYEQYF. The chain uses TRBV6-1 and TRBJ2-7; D ambiguous. Germline CDR1 is MNHNS and CDR2 is SASEGT. Trimming cost V 3 bases and J 3 bases, with 6 bases left between them. The CDR3 extends over 12 amino acids.

This clonotype occurred once. This may be a read error, as it is one base from a much larger clone. The chain links TRBV2 to TRBJ2-5; 9 nucleotides line up with TRBD2. This CDR3 contains 13 residues. CDR1 and CDR2 from the germline V gene are SNHLY and FYNNEI. J lost 5 bases, V lost 8 bases, and 6 bases had no gene match. The CDR3 DNA follows: TGTGCCAGCGTGGTAGCGGGAGAGGAGACCCAGTACTTC. Its protein is CASVVAGEETQYF.

Of note for this clonotype: A much more abundant neighbour one base away suggests this may be a read error. The chain carries TRBV2 and TRBJ1-4, with unresolved D. The CDR3 length is 15 residues. The germline V gene encodes CDR1 SNHLY and CDR2 FYNNEI. The CDR3 region has the DNA TGTGCCAGCAGTCCCTGGTTGGCAACTAATGTAAAACTGTTTTTT. As protein: CASSPWLATNVKLFF.

The table lists this clonotype with many counts. This chain links TRBV7-9 with TRBJ2-4; the D is unclear. Germline CDR1 is SEHNR and CDR2 is FQNEAQ (reference sequence). The ends were cut back, 8 bases at V and 7 bases at J, with 15 bases in the middle. The CDR3 contains 13 residues. The CDR3 region has the DNA TGTGCCAGCGAGGATACCCTTTTCAACATTCAGTACTTC. It translates to CASEDTLFNIQYF. The full variable domain, with the rest looked up from reference TRBV7-9 and TRBJ2-4, is DTGVSQNPRHKITKRGQNVTFRCDPISEHNRLYWYRQTLGQGPEFLTYFQNEAQLEKSRLLSDRFSAERPKGSFSTLEIQRTEQGDSAMYLCASEDTLFNIQYFGAGTRLSVL.

This clonotype was counted once. CDR3 loop: CASSPRGLSSYNSPLHF. The CDR3 region has the DNA TGTGCCAGCAGCCCCAGGGGGCTGAGCTCCTATAATTCACCCCTCCACTTT. The rearrangement uses TRBV28 and TRBJ1-6, with 8 bases lining up with TRBD1. The trim removed 6 bases at V and 0 bases at J, leaving 7 bases unmatched. CDR1 is MDHEN, CDR2 SYDVKM, per germline. The CDR3 runs 17 residues.

The sample holds many counts of this clonotype. The rearrangement joins TRBV20-1 to TRBJ2-7, with no clear D. Trimming took 3 bases from V and 4 from J, leaving 7 bases between them. This CDR3 comprises 11 residues. In germline, CDR1 is DFQATT, CDR2 SNEGSKA (reference sequence). CDR3 coding DNA: TGCAGTGCTAGGTCCCAGTACGAGCAGTACTTC. It translates to CSARSQYEQYF.

The chain recombines TRBV12-3 or TRBV12-4 with TRBJ2-6; TRBD2 might be the D (6 bases). CDR3 length: 17 amino acids. Trimming cost V 4 bases and J 4 bases, with 17 bases left between them. In DNA, the CDR3 is TGTGCCAGCAGTTGGTCGACGGGGGATCTCGGGGCCAACGTCCTGACTTTC. Protein sequence: CASSWSTGDLGANVLTF.

This clonotype has at least ten counts. The chain couples TRBV14 to TRBJ2-5; D possibly matches TRBD1 or TRBD2 (5 bases each). The CDR3 has 13 residues. V gave up 4 bases and J gave up 7 bases, with 13 bases separating them. Germline CDR1 SGHDN, CDR2 FVKESK. DNA of the CDR3: TGTGCCAGCAGCCCTACAGGTGGAGGGACCCAGTACTTC. It translates to CASSPTGGGTQYF.

The chain's CDR3 is CASSTKFGELFF. The CDR3 DNA reads as TGTGCCAGTAGCACTAAGTTCGGGGAGCTGTTTTTT. The chain recombines TRBV19 with TRBJ2-2, with no clear D. Germline V gene sequence: CDR1 LNHDA, CDR2 SQIVND (reference sequence). The CDR3 runs to 12 residues. V gave up 6 bases and J gave up 7 bases, with 9 bases separating them.

Only a few counts were recorded for this clonotype. A read error may explain this, as a much larger clone is one base away. V and J are TRBV27 and TRBJ1-2, with 7 bases matching TRBD1. Germline trimming cut 3 bases from V and 4 bases from J; bases unmatched to any gene: 11. The CDR3 has 16 amino acids. The V gene's germline CDR1 is MNHEY and CDR2 SMNVEV (reference sequence). The CDR3 is CASSFRTGQISYGYTF. CDR3 sequence (DNA): TGTGCCAGCAGTTTTCGAACGGGACAGATCAGCTATGGCTACACCTTC.

This clonotype has at least ten counts. CDR3 loop: CASSPRDRGVETQYF. CDR3 DNA sequence: TGCGCCAGCAGCCCCCGGGACAGGGGGGTTGAGACCCAGTACTTC. The chain uses TRBV4-1 and TRBJ2-5; 11 nucleotides agree with TRBD1. J lost 5 bases, V lost 4 bases, and 6 bases had no gene match. Germline CDR1 MGHRA, CDR2 YSYEKL. This CDR3 spans 15 amino acids.

This clonotype was detected many times. This chain joins TRBV20-1 and TRBJ1-4, with a possible D match to TRBD1 (6 bases). CDR1 and CDR2 (germline): DFQATT, SNEGSKA (reference sequence). The CDR3 sequence is 16 residues long. V shed 0 bases and J shed 6 bases, with 17 bases lying between them. In DNA form, the CDR3 reads TGCAGTGCTAGAGATCCCAACAGGGCTCAGGATGAAAAACTGTTTTTT. This gives the protein CSARDPNRAQDEKLFF.

This clonotype has more than one count but fewer than ten. The junction departs from germline at one end; a sequencing error may be responsible. CDR3 residues: CSVEGRGTSTDTRYF. The CDR3, as DNA: TGCAGCGTGGAAGGAAGGGGCACTAGCACAGATACGCGGTATTTT. The V gene is TRBV29-1, the J gene TRBJ2-3, with a weak D call TRBD2 (6 bases). This CDR3 is built from 15 residues. The germline CDR1 and CDR2 sequences are SQVTM and ANQGSEA.

For this clonotype: This may be a read error: a much more frequent sequence differs by one nucleotide. The rearrangement links TRBV27 to TRBJ1-1; 9 nucleotides align to TRBD1. Germline CDR1 reads MNHEY; CDR2 reads SMNVEV (reference sequence). The trim removed 8 bases at V and 11 bases at J, leaving 6 bases unmatched. The length of the CDR3 is 11 residues. CDR3 nucleotide sequence: TGTGCCAGCGGTTACAGGGGGCGGGCTTTCTTT. It specifies CASGYRGRAFF.

This clonotype occurred many times. The chain is built from TRBV19 and TRBJ2-2, with 12 bases identical to TRBD2. V was clipped by 8 bases and J by 6 bases; unmatched bases: 4. CDR3 length equals 14 residues. CDR1 and CDR2 (germline): LNHDA, SQIVND (reference sequence). Written as DNA, the CDR3 is TGTGCCAGTTCGACTAGCGGGGGCTCCGGGGAGCTGTTTTTT. It is translated as CASSTSGGSGELFF.